This TCR beta chain was identified during a study of cytomegalovirus exposure and HLA in healthy donors. CDR3 length: 15 amino acids. With 5 bases clipped from V and 3 bases from J, the junction kept 5 bases outside the gene matches. The germline gives CDR1 SGHTA, CDR2 FQGTGA. Data came from immunoSEQ multiplex PCR; TCRdb stores just in-frame clones and leaves some out. The sample includes about 84,000 clones, roughly 90% of them seen just once. This clone has just one count. This rearrangement joins TRBV7-3 to TRBJ2-3; 10 bases match TRBD1. The clonotype originates from a young man in good health and CMV-seronegative. The material sequenced was PBMCs. The CDR3 loop is CASSGGTGATDTQYF. The DNA of the CDR3 is TGTGCCAGCAGCGGGGGGACAGGGGCTACAGATACGCAGTATTTT.